This T cell receptor beta chain was sequenced in a study of blood T cells in healthy people across ages. A second about 7 to 11 cycle PCR used barcoded and J-beta primers. TCRdb itself ran the 5' RACE reads through MiXCR, one entry per CDR3 protein. The sample consists of hundreds of thousands of distinct CDR3 sequences, about 56% of them appearing once. The V segment lost 2 bases and the J segment 4 bases; nucleotides outside the gene matches: 9. Germline assignment: CDR1 SGHAT and CDR2 FQNNGV. This CDR3 is built from 17 residues. This sequence joins TRBV11-2 and TRBJ2-1; 9 bases are a match to TRBD1. Source material: blood. This receptor was identified in a man in his forties or fifties in good health. The DNA of the CDR3 is TGTGCCAGCAGCTTATTCACAGGGGGCGTAGGGTACAATGAGCAGTTCTTC. This translates into CASSLFTGGVGYNEQFF.